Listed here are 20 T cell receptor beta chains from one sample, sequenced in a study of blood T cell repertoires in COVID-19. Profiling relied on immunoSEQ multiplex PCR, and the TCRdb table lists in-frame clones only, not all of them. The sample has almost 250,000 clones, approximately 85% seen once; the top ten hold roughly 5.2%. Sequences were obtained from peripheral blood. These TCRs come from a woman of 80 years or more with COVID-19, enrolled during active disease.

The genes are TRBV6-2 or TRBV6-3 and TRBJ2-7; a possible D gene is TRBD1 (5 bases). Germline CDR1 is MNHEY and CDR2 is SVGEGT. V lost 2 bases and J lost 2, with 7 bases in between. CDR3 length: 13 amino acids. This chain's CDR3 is CASSYRQTYEQYF. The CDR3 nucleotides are TGTGCCAGCAGTTACCGACAGACCTACGAGCAGTACTTC.

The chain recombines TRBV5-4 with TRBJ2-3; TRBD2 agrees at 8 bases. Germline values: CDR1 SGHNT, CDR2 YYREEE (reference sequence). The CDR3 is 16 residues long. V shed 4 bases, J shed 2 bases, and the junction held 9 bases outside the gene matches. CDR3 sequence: CASSRGLDLFTDTQYF. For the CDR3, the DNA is TGTGCCAGCAGCCGGGGACTAGATCTATTCACAGATACGCAGTATTTT.

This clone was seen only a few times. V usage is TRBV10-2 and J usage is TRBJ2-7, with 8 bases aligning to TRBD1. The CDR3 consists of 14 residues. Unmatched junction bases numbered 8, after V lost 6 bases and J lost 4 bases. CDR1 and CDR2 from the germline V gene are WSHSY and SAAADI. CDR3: CASRTQGARYEQYF. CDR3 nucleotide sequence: TGCGCCAGCAGGACCCAGGGGGCTAGGTACGAGCAGTACTTC.

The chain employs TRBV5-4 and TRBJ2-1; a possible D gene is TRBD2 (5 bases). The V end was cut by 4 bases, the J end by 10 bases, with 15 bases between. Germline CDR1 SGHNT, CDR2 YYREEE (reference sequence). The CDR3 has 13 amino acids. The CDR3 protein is CASSPPEDGEQFF. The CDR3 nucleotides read TGTGCCAGCAGCCCCCCGGAGGATGGGGAGCAGTTCTTC.

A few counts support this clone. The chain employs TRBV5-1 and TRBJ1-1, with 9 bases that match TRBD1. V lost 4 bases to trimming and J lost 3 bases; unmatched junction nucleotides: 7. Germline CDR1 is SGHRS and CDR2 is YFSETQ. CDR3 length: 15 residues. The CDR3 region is CASSVPQGAHTEAFF. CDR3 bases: TGCGCCAGCAGCGTACCACAGGGGGCGCACACTGAAGCTTTCTTT.

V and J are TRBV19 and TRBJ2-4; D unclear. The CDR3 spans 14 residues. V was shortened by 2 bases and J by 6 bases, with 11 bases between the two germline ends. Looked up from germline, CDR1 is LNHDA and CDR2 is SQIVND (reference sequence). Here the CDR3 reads CASSISGSINIQYF. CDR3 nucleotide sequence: TGTGCCAGTAGTATATCAGGTAGTATAAACATTCAGTACTTC.

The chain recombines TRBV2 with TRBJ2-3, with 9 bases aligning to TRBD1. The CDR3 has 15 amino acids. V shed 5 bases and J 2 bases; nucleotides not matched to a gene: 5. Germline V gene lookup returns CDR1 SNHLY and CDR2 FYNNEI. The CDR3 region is CASSKGQGYTDTQYF. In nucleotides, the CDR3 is TGTGCCAGCAGTAAGGGACAGGGTTACACAGATACGCAGTATTTT.

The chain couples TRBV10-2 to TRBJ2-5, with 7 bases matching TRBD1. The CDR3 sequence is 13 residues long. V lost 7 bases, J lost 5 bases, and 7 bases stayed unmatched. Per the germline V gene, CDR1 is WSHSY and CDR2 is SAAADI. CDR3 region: CASMKGGRETQYF. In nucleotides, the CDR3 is TGCGCCAGCATGAAAGGGGGCCGGGAGACCCAGTACTTC.

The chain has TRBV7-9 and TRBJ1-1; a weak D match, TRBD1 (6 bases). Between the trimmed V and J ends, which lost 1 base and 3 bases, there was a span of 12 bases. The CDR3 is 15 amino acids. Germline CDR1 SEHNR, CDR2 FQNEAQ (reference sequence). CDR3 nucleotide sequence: TGTGCCAGCAGCTTAGGACAGGCGATTGACACTGAAGCTTTCTTT. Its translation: CASSLGQAIDTEAFF.

As DNA, the CDR3 is TGTGCCTCCAGGTTAGGGGTAACAGATACGCAGTATTTT. It yields the protein CASRLGVTDTQYF. The rearrangement links TRBV18 to TRBJ2-3, with D maybe TRBD1 (5 bases). Trimming removed 11 bases at V and 3 bases at J, with 15 bases between. The CDR3 has 13 amino acids. Germline lookup yields CDR1 KGHSH and CDR2 LQKENI.

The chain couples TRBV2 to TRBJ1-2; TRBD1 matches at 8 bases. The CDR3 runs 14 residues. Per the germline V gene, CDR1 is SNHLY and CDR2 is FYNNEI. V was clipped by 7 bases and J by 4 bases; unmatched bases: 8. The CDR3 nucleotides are TGTGCCAGCAAACCCCAGGGGGCACTCTATGGCTACACCTTC. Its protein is CASKPQGALYGYTF.

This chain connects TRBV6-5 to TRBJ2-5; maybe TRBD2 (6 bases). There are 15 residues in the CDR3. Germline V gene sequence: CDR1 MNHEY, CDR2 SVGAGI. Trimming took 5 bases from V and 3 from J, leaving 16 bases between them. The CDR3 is CASSTQEGKEETQYF. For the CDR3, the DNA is TGTGCCAGCAGTACCCAGGAGGGCAAAGAAGAGACCCAGTACTTC.

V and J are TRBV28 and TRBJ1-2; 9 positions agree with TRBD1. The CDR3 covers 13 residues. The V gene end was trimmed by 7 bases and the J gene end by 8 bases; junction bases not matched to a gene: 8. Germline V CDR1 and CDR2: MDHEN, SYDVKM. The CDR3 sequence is CASIPGQGYGYTF. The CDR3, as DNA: TGTGCCAGCATACCGGGACAGGGTTACGGCTACACCTTC.

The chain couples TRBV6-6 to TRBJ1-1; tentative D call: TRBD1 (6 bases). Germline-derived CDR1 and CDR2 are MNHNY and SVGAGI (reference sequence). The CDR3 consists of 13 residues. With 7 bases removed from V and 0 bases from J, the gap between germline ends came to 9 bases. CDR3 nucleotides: TGTGCCAGCAATGGACAGTTGAACACTGAAGCTTTCTTT. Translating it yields CASNGQLNTEAFF.

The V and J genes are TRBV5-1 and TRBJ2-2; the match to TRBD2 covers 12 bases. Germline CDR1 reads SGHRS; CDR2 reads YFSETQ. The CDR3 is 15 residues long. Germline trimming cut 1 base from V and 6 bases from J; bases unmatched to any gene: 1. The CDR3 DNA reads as TGCGCCAGCAGCTTGCTAGCGGGGGGGCCCGGGGAGCTGTTTTTT. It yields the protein CASSLLAGGPGELFF. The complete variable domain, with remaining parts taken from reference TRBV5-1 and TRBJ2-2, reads KAGVTQTPRYLIKTRGQQVTLSCSPISGHRSVSWYQQTPGQGLQFLFEYFSETQRNKGNFPGRFSGRQFSNSRSEMNVSTLELGDSALYLCASSLLAGGPGELFFGEGSRLTVL.

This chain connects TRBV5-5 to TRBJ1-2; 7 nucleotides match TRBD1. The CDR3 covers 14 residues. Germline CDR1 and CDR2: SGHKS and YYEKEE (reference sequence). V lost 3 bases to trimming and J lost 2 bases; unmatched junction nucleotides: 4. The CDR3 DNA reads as TGTGCCAGCAGCTCGAGGGGGCAAAACTATGGCTACACCTTC. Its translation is CASSSRGQNYGYTF.

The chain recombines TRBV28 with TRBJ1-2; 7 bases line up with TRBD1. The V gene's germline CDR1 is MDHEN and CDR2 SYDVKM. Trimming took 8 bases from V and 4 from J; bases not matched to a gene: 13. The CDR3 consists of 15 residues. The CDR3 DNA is TGTGCCAGCGGAAGCCGGACAGGTAGGAGCTATGGCTACACCTTC. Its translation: CASGSRTGRSYGYTF.

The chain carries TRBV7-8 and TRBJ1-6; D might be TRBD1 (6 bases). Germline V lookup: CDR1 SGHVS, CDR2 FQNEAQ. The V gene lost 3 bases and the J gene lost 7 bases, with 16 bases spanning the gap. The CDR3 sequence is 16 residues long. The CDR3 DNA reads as TGTGCCAGCAGCTTTGGGCAGGGGAGGGAAAATTCACCCCTCCACTTT. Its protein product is CASSFGQGRENSPLHF.

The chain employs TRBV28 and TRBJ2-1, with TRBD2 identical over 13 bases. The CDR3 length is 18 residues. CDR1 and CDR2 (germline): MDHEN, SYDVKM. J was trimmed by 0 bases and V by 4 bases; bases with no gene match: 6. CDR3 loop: CASSSKLAGGYSYNEQFF. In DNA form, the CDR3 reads TGTGCCAGCAGTTCGAAACTAGCGGGGGGGTACTCCTACAATGAGCAGTTCTTC.

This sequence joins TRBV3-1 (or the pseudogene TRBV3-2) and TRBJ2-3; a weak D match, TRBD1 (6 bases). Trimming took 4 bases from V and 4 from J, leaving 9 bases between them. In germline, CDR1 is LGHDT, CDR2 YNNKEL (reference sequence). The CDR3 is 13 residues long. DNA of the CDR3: TGTGCCAGCAGCCGCAAGGGGGCAGATACGCAGTATTTT. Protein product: CASSRKGADTQYF.